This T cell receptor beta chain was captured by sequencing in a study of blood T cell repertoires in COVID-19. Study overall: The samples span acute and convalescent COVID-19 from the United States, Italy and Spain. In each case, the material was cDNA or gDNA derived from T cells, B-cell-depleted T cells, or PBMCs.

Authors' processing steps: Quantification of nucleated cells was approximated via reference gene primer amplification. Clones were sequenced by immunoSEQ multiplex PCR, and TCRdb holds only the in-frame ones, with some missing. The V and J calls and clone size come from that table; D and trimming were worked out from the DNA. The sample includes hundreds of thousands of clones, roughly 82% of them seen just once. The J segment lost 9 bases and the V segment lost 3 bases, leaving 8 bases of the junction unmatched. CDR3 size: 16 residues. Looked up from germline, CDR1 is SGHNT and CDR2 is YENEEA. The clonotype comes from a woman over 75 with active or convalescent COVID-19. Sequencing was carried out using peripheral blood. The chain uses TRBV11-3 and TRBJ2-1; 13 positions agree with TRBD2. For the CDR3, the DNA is TGTGCCAGCAGCTTCGGGACTAGCGGGAACGTGGCTGAGCAGTTCTTC. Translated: CASSFGTSGNVAEQFF.